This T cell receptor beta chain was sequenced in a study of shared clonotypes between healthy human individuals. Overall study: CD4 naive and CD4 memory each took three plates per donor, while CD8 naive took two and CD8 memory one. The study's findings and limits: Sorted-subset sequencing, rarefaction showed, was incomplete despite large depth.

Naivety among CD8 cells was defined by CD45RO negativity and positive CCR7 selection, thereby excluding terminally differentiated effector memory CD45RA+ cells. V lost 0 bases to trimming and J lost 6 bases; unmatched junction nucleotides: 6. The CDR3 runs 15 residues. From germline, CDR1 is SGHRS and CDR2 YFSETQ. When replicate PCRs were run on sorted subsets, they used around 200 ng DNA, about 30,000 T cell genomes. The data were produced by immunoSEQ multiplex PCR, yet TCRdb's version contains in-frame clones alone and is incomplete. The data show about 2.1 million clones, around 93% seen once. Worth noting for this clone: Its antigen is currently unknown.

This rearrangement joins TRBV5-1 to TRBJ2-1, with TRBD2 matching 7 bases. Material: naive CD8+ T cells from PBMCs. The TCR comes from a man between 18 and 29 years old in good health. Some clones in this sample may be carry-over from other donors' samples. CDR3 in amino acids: CASSLEAGWGNEQFF. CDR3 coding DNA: TGCGCCAGCAGCTTGGAAGCGGGATGGGGCAATGAGCAGTTCTTC.